The 32 T cell receptor beta chains presented below share a single source sample, sequenced in a study of T cells in Graves' hyperthyroidism and ophthalmopathy. Researchers amplified the TCR beta CDR3 regions from RNA transcripts. Initially, a first-round RT-PCR of the TCR CDR3 employed the HTBI primer set. TCRdb re-called the multiplex PCR reads with MiXCR, one entry per CDR3 protein. The sample consists of a few hundred thousand distinct CDR3 sequences, about 20% of them appearing once. Specimen: blood. These receptors came from a man younger than 45 with Graves' ophthalmopathy.

This rearrangement joins TRBV11-2 to TRBJ2-5; TRBD2 matches at 10 bases. The V gene's germline CDR1 is SGHAT and CDR2 FQNNGV. Unmatched junction bases numbered 4, after V lost 1 base and J lost 5 bases. The CDR3 is 15 amino acids. For the CDR3, the DNA is TGTGCCAGCAGCTTAGTGCTAGCGGGAGAGGAGACCCAGTACTTC. This sequence encodes CASSLVLAGEETQYF.

The chain recombines TRBV7-2 with TRBJ2-2; the D gene is possibly TRBD2 (5 bases). V lost 3 bases, J lost 5 bases, and 10 bases lay in between. CDR3 length: 14 amino acids. Per the germline V gene, CDR1 is SGHTA and CDR2 is FQGNSA. The DNA of the CDR3 is TGTGCCAGCAGCTTCCTGGGGAGAACCGGGGAGCTGTTTTTT. It translates to CASSFLGRTGELFF.

This clonotype was seen at least ten times. The rearrangement joins TRBV5-1 to TRBJ1-4; no clear D. V lost 1 base and J 7 bases, leaving 17 bases between the germline ends. This CDR3 is 16 amino acids long. Germline CDR1 and CDR2: SGHRS and YFSETQ. The chain's CDR3 is CASSLMGSQGPEKLFF. The CDR3 nucleotides are TGCGCCAGCAGCTTGATGGGCAGCCAAGGCCCTGAAAAACTGTTTTTT.

This clonotype was counted many times. CDR3 bases: TGTGCCAGCAGTTCGGAGTTGACGGGAGGCTACACCTTC. Translating it yields CASSSELTGGYTF. J is TRBJ1-2 and V is TRBV2, with unresolved D. Germline V gene sequence: CDR1 SNHLY, CDR2 FYNNEI. The CDR3 length is 13 residues. V was trimmed by 5 bases and J by 8 bases, leaving 15 bases between them.

This chain connects TRBV20-1 to TRBJ1-3; D is perhaps TRBD1 (5 bases). V dropped 5 bases and J dropped 2 bases, with 10 bases sitting between them. There are 13 residues in the CDR3. Germline V lookup: CDR1 DFQATT, CDR2 SNEGSKA (reference sequence). CDR3 region: CSASGTPGNTIYF. DNA of the CDR3: TGCAGTGCTTCGGGGACGCCTGGAAACACCATATATTTT.

The chain uses TRBV5-1 and TRBJ2-7, with TRBD1 matching 7 bases. This CDR3 comprises 16 residues. Germline V gene data show CDR1 as SGHRS and CDR2 as YFSETQ. V shed 2 bases and J 1 base; nucleotides not matched to a gene: 9. CDR3 sequence (DNA): TGCGCCAGCAGCTTACTCACGGGACAGCCATCCTACGAGCAGTACTTC. Amino acid sequence: CASSLLTGQPSYEQYF.

This clonotype was counted at least ten times. V is TRBV28 and J is TRBJ2-7; D may be TRBD1 (6 bases). This CDR3 contains 14 residues. The germline V gene encodes CDR1 MDHEN and CDR2 SYDVKM. V lost 6 bases and J 3 bases, leaving 15 bases between the germline ends. The CDR3 DNA reads as TGTGCCAGCAGCCCGGGACATAAGGACTACGAGCAGTACTTC. Its protein is CASSPGHKDYEQYF.

This clonotype was counted at least ten times. CDR3 DNA: TGTGCCAGCAGCTTAGGGGGACAGGCGTTAGATACGCAGTATTTT. It specifies CASSLGGQALDTQYF. The rearrangement links TRBV7-2 to TRBJ2-3, with TRBD1 matching 8 bases. CDR1 is SGHTA, CDR2 FQGNSA, per germline. The CDR3 contains 15 residues. V was pared by 1 base and J by 5 bases, with 5 bases of the junction left unmatched.

The table lists this clonotype with many counts. The chain couples TRBV7-9 to TRBJ1-5, with D perhaps matching TRBD1 (5 bases). This CDR3 is built from 15 residues. Germline V gives CDR1 SEHNR, CDR2 FQNEAQ (reference sequence). Trimming took 5 bases from V and 0 from J, leaving 11 bases between them. The CDR3 nucleotides are TGTGCCAGCAGCCCTCAGGGCTATAGCAATCAGCCCCAGCATTTT. Translation: CASSPQGYSNQPQHF. Together with reference TRBV7-9 and TRBJ1-5, the CDR3 gives the full variable domain: DTGVSQNPRHKITKRGQNVTFRCDPISEHNRLYWYRQTLGQGPEFLTYFQNEAQLEKSRLLSDRFSAERPKGSFSTLEIQRTEQGDSAMYLCASSPQGYSNQPQHFGDGTRLSIL.

About this clonotype: The junction departs from the called germline gene at one end, perhaps through a read error. The gene calls are TRBV7-3 and TRBJ2-5; a weak D match, TRBD2 (5 bases). The CDR3 totals 14 residues. Germline CDR1 and CDR2: SGHTA and FQGTGA. The CDR3 bases are TGTGCCAGCAGCTTAGTCGACTACCAAAAGACCCAGTACTTC. This translates into CASSLVDYQKTQYF.

The chain couples TRBV20-1 to TRBJ2-2; 8 bases line up with TRBD2. The germline CDR1 and CDR2 sequences are DFQATT and SNEGSKA (reference sequence). With V trimmed by 5 bases and J by 7 bases, 9 bases remained unmatched. The CDR3 has 14 residues. CDR3 coding DNA: TGCAGTGCTGCTGATAGCGGGATGGGCGGGGAGCTGTTTTTT. Encoded protein: CSAADSGMGGELFF.

The chain carries TRBV11-3 and TRBJ2-3, with D unresolved. This CDR3 is 17 amino acids long. The V gene lost 3 bases and the J gene lost 2 bases, with 18 bases spanning the gap. Germline-derived CDR1 and CDR2 are SGHNT and YENEEA. The CDR3 DNA is TGTGCCAGCAGCTTCGGGCCACTTTCGTCCTCCACAGATACGCAGTATTTT. Protein product: CASSFGPLSSSTDTQYF.

This clonotype was seen only a few times. This rearrangement joins TRBV5-6 to TRBJ2-7; no definite D call. The germline V and J ends were trimmed by 1 base and 1 base, with 15 bases remaining between them. This CDR3 is built from 16 residues. CDR1 is SGHDT, CDR2 YYEEEE, per germline. CDR3 DNA: TGTGCCAGCAGCTTGTTCGAGGTAGGGCTATCCTACGAGCAGTACTTC. Its translation: CASSLFEVGLSYEQYF.

This clonotype was observed a few times. The V gene is TRBV5-4, the J gene TRBJ2-7; the match to TRBD2 covers 8 bases. Germline loops: CDR1 SGHNT, CDR2 YYREEE (reference sequence). Trimming cost V 9 bases and J 0 bases; bases outside gene matches: 5. CDR3 size: 13 residues. CDR3 bases: TGTGCCACCGGAAGCGGGGGCTCCTACGAGCAGTACTTC. This codes for CATGSGGSYEQYF.

This clonotype was observed a few times. The V and J genes are TRBV19 and TRBJ2-3, with 9 bases matching TRBD1. The CDR3 is made up of 17 amino acids. V lost 0 bases to trimming and J lost 0 bases; unmatched junction nucleotides: 4. Per germline, CDR1 LNHDA and CDR2 SQIVND (reference sequence). For the CDR3, the DNA is TGTGCCAGTAGTATAGATGGGACAGGGACAAGCACAGATACGCAGTATTTT. Translation gives CASSIDGTGTSTDTQYF. Together with reference TRBV19 and TRBJ2-3, the CDR3 gives the full variable domain: DGGITQSPKYLFRKEGQNVTLSCEQNLNHDAMYWYRQDPGQGLRLIYYSQIVNDFQKGDIAEGYSVSREKKESFPLTVTSAQKNPTAFYLCASSIDGTGTSTDTQYFGPGTRLTVL.

This clonotype was found many times. This chain connects TRBV2 to TRBJ2-3, with D maybe TRBD2 (5 bases). V lost 5 bases and J 6 bases, leaving 12 bases between the germline ends. The CDR3 spans 13 residues. CDR1 and CDR2 (germline): SNHLY, FYNNEI. The CDR3 DNA reads TGTGCCAGCAGTCCCGGCCCGGGGGATACGCAGTATTTT. As protein: CASSPGPGDTQYF.

This clonotype was counted between two and nine times. The chain recombines TRBV30 with TRBJ2-3; D is possibly TRBD1 (6 bases). Germline V gene lookup returns CDR1 GTSNPN and CDR2 SVGIG (reference sequence). This CDR3 is 14 amino acids long. V gave up 2 bases and J gave up 1 base, with 10 bases separating them. The chain's CDR3 is CAWSTGSGTDTQYF. CDR3 coding DNA: TGTGCCTGGAGTACAGGGTCGGGCACAGATACGCAGTATTTT.

This clonotype showed up many times. This chain links TRBV4-1 with TRBJ1-2; D is unresolved. V dropped 4 bases and J dropped 4 bases, with 16 bases sitting between them. CDR3 size: 15 residues. CDR1 and CDR2 (germline): MGHRA, YSYEKL. Written as DNA, the CDR3 is TGCGCCAGCAGCCCCTCTGGAAAGGGTGGCTATGGCTACACCTTC. Translation gives CASSPSGKGGYGYTF.

V gene TRBV28 combines with J gene TRBJ1-1; D call uncertain. This CDR3 region has 12 residues. Germline CDR1 and CDR2: MDHEN and SYDVKM. V was shortened by 5 bases and J by 7 bases, with 11 bases between the two germline ends. This chain's CDR3 is CASSPFFDEAFF. CDR3 in DNA: TGTGCCAGCAGTCCCTTTTTCGATGAAGCTTTCTTT.

This clonotype showed up just a few times. V gene TRBV15 combines with J gene TRBJ1-1; D is undetermined. The germline V gene has CDR1 LNHNV and CDR2 YYDKDF (reference sequence). The V and J ends lost 1 base and 5 bases respectively, with 11 bases between them. The CDR3 totals 14 residues. The CDR3 reads CATSRGFHETEAFF. For the CDR3, the DNA is TGTGCCACCAGCAGAGGTTTTCATGAGACTGAAGCTTTCTTT.

The sample holds one count of this clonotype. This chain connects TRBV10-2 to TRBJ2-1; D might be TRBD2 (6 bases). CDR1 and CDR2 (germline): WSHSY, SAAADI. The ends were cut back, 7 bases at V and 1 base at J, with 14 bases in the middle. The CDR3 has 15 amino acids. The chain's CDR3 is CASTIGGVSYNEQFF. The CDR3 DNA follows: TGCGCCAGCACCATAGGCGGGGTTTCCTACAATGAGCAGTTCTTC.

The chain links TRBV11-2 to TRBJ1-4, with unresolved D. V was clipped by 5 bases and J by 0 bases, with 10 bases between them. CDR1 SGHAT and CDR2 FQNNGV come from the germline V gene. The CDR3 has 15 residues. The CDR3: CASSQSPSTNEKLFF. CDR3 nucleotides: TGTGCCAGCAGCCAAAGTCCCTCAACTAATGAAAAACTGTTTTTT. The full variable domain, with the rest looked up from reference TRBV11-2 and TRBJ1-4, is EAGVAQSPRYKIIEKRQSVAFWCNPISGHATLYWYQQILGQGPKLLIQFQNNGVVDDSQLPKDRFSAERLKGVDSTLKIQPAKLEDSAVYLCASSQSPSTNEKLFFGSGTQLSVL.

This clonotype was counted only a few times. The rearrangement links TRBV2 to TRBJ2-3, with D perhaps TRBD2 (5 bases). Germline V gives CDR1 SNHLY, CDR2 FYNNEI. Trimming cost V 6 bases and J 3 bases, with 10 bases left between them. This CDR3 is 13 amino acids long. The CDR3 DNA reads as TGTGCCAGCAGGTTCGGAGGTACAGATACGCAGTATTTT. Residues: CASRFGGTDTQYF.

This clonotype showed up just a few times. The chain joins TRBV5-1 to TRBJ2-7; D may be TRBD1 (6 bases). The CDR3 has 15 amino acids. Germline V gives CDR1 SGHRS, CDR2 YFSETQ. The V end lost 1 base, the J end lost 0 bases, and 11 bases lay between the germline ends. CDR3 residues: CASSLSPTGSYEQYF. In DNA form, the CDR3 reads TGCGCCAGCAGCTTGTCCCCGACAGGCTCCTACGAGCAGTACTTC.

At least ten counts were recorded for this clonotype. V is TRBV2 and J is TRBJ2-1; 10 nucleotides line up with TRBD2. The germline CDR1 and CDR2 sequences are SNHLY and FYNNEI. This CDR3 spans 15 amino acids. V shed 4 bases and J 4 bases; nucleotides not matched to a gene: 4. In DNA, the CDR3 is TGTGCCAGCAGTGGGACTAGCGGTAATTACAATGAGCAGTTCTTC. Residues: CASSGTSGNYNEQFF.

In this sample, this clonotype turned up many times. This sequence joins TRBV7-9 and TRBJ1-5; D not certain. The germline gives CDR1 SEHNR, CDR2 FQNEAQ (reference sequence). Trimming pared 4 bases from V and 10 bases from J, leaving 14 bases between. This CDR3 is 13 amino acids long. CDR3 coding DNA: TGTGCCAGCAGCTCCGGATGGGATACACCCCAGCATTTT. Translation gives CASSSGWDTPQHF.

This clonotype was detected only a few times. This chain uses TRBV7-8 with TRBJ2-2; 7 nucleotides align to TRBD2. The germline gives CDR1 SGHVS, CDR2 FQNEAQ. There are 19 residues in the CDR3. V dropped 2 bases and J dropped 0; count of bases not matched to a gene: 12. DNA for the CDR3: TGTGCCAGCAGCTTATTCGCGAAGAAGACTAGCACGAACACCGGGGAGCTGTTTTTT. It encodes CASSLFAKKTSTNTGELFF.

This clonotype has just a few counts. For the CDR3, the DNA is TGTGCCAGCAGTTCGTGGGGGACAGGGACCAACAATGAGCAGTTCTTC. Translating it yields CASSSWGTGTNNEQFF. V usage is TRBV6-1 and J usage is TRBJ2-1, with 9 nucleotides matching TRBD1. The CDR3 totals 16 residues. V was clipped by 5 bases and J by 5 bases; unmatched bases: 10. CDR1 is MNHNS and CDR2 is SASEGT in the germline V gene.

This clonotype was counted at least ten times. The gene calls are TRBV18 and TRBJ1-4; D gene ambiguous. V was cut by 7 bases and J by 8 bases, with 14 bases left in between. CDR3 length: 13 residues. Germline CDR1 and CDR2: KGHSH and LQKENI. The DNA for the CDR3 is TGTGCCAGCTTAAGCTCTCAAAAAGAAAAACTGTTTTTT. Its translation is CASLSSQKEKLFF. Drawing the rest from reference TRBV18 and TRBJ1-4, the complete variable domain is NAGVMQNPRHLVRRRGQEARLRCSPMKGHSHVYWYRQLPEEGLKFMVYLQKENIIDESGMPKERFSAEFPKEGPSILRIQQVVRGDSAAYFCASLSSQKEKLFFGSGTQLSVL.

This clonotype was seen many times. The rearrangement joins TRBV11-2 to TRBJ2-7; D is unclear. Trimming left V 0 bases short and J 2 bases short, with 11 bases between. CDR1 and CDR2 from the germline V gene are SGHAT and FQNNGV. CDR3 length: 15 amino acids. CDR3 sequence reads: CASSLEGYGPYEQYF. The CDR3 DNA reads TGTGCCAGCAGCTTAGAAGGTTACGGACCCTACGAGCAGTACTTC.

This clonotype was detected ten times or more. The genes are TRBV7-8 and TRBJ2-7, with D perhaps TRBD2 (6 bases). Germline-derived CDR1 and CDR2 are SGHVS and FQNEAQ. This CDR3 has 16 residues. V shed 1 base and J shed 0 bases, with 13 bases lying between them. The CDR3 protein is CASSLGSAEGSYEQYF. As DNA, the CDR3 is TGTGCCAGCAGCTTAGGGTCGGCGGAGGGCTCCTACGAGCAGTACTTC.

This clonotype was picked up many times. The CDR3 here is CASSEETSGSYEQYF. In DNA form, the CDR3 reads TGTGCCAGCAGTGAAGAGACTAGCGGGAGTTACGAGCAGTACTTC. The chain is built from TRBV6-1 and TRBJ2-7; 12 nucleotides match TRBD2. V gave up 1 base and J gave up 4 bases; unmatched junction bases: 2. Looked up from germline, CDR1 is MNHNS and CDR2 is SASEGT. The CDR3 length is 15 residues.